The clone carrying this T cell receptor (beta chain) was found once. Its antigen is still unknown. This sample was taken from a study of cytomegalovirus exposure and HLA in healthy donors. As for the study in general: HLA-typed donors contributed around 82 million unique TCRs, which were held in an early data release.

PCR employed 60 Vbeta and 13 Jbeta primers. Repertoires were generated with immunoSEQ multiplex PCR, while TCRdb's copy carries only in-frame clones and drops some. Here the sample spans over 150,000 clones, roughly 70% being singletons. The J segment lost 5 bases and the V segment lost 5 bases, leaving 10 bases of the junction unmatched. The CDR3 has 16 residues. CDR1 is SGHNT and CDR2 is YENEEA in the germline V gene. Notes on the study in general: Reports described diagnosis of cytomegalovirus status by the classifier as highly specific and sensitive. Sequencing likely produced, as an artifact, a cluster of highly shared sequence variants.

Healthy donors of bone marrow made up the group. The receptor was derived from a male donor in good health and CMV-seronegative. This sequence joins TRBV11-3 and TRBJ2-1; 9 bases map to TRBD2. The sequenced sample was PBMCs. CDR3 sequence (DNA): TGTGCCAGCAGCCCCGATCAAGCGGGAGGCGACAATGAGCAGTTCTTC. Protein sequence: CASSPDQAGGDNEQFF. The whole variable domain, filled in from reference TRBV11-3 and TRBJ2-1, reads EAGVVQSPRYKIIEKKQPVAFWCNPISGHNTLYWYLQNLGQGPELLIRYENEEAVDDSQLPKDRFSAERLKGVDSTLKIQPAELGDSAVYLCASSPDQAGGDNEQFFGPGTRLTVL.